Below are 8 T cell receptor beta chains sequenced from a single sample in a study of regulatory T cells in long-lasting Graves disease. Time point denoted: persistent/refractory GD, antithyroid drugs over 5 years with positive TRAb. From RNA extracted from PBMCs, the TCR library was made. Construction of the TCR beta libraries employed iRepertoire HTBI primers in conjunction with Arm-PCR of CDR3 regions. In TCRdb, the multiplex PCR reads were re-called with MiXCR into one record per CDR3 protein. The data hold hundreds of thousands of distinct CDR3 sequences, with 22% observed a single time. Material: peripheral blood mononuclear cells (PBMCs), obtained when the disease was refractory, from a patient treated with antithyroid drugs. These receptors originate from a female donor with Graves disease.

This clonotype came up many times. The CDR3, as DNA: TGCTCTTTAGGGACGACCCAGTACTTC. Translating gives CSLGTTQYF. The chain employs TRBV20-1 and TRBJ2-5; perhaps D is TRBD1 or TRBD2 (5 bases each). CDR3 length: 9 amino acids. CDR1 and CDR2 from the germline V gene are DFQATT and SNEGSKA (reference sequence).

The chain employs TRBV12-3 or TRBV12-4 and TRBJ1-5; D remains ambiguous. The CDR3 loop spans 13 amino acids. The germline V and J ends were trimmed by 3 bases and 9 bases, with 12 bases remaining between them. The DNA of the CDR3 is TGTGCCAGCAGTTTCGCAGGCCCACGGCCCCAGCATTTT. Encoded protein: CASSFAGPRPQHF.

The chain has TRBV7-2 and TRBJ2-2, with 7 nucleotides matching TRBD2. V was clipped by 1 base and J by 4 bases; unmatched bases: 12. This CDR3 contains 18 residues. CDR1 is SGHTA, CDR2 FQGNSA, per germline. The CDR3 protein is CASSLGLAGTRGTGELFF. For the CDR3, the DNA is TGTGCCAGCAGCTTAGGTTTAGCGGGCACTCGAGGCACCGGGGAGCTGTTTTTT.

This clonotype was seen many times. The chain employs TRBV20-1 and TRBJ1-2, with 8 bases identical to TRBD1. The CDR3 has 12 amino acids. Germline CDR1 is DFQATT and CDR2 is SNEGSKA (reference sequence). Unmatched junction bases numbered 2, after V lost 5 bases and J lost 3 bases. The CDR3 DNA sequence: TGCAGTGCTCCGGGACAGGACTATGGCTACACCTTC. This sequence encodes CSAPGQDYGYTF.

The chain uses TRBV28 and TRBJ2-1, with D possibly matching TRBD2 (5 bases). Germline assignment: CDR1 MDHEN and CDR2 SYDVKM. CDR3 length: 19 residues. V was pared by 5 bases and J by 7 bases, with 30 bases between. The CDR3 here is CASSTHPRFLQRRMNEQFF. CDR3 bases: TGTGCCAGCAGTACCCACCCCAGGTTTCTCCAGCGGAGGATGAATGAGCAGTTCTTC.

This clonotype has only a few counts. The J gene is TRBJ1-3, the V gene TRBV7-6; D gene ambiguous. Germline V lookup: CDR1 SGHVS, CDR2 FNYEAQ. The CDR3 consists of 15 residues. Between the trimmed V and J ends, which lost 6 bases and 3 bases, there was a span of 15 bases. CDR3 loop: CASRPPGVLGNTIYF. The CDR3, as DNA: TGTGCCAGCAGACCGCCCGGGGTGCTTGGAAACACCATATATTTT.

This clonotype was seen ten or more times. The chain joins TRBV28 to TRBJ2-7; D is unclear. This CDR3 has 15 amino acids. Per germline, CDR1 MDHEN and CDR2 SYDVKM. Trimming left V 1 base short and J 7 bases short, with 17 bases between. CDR3 sequence: CASSLYLPLTEEQYF. In nucleotides, the CDR3 is TGTGCCAGCAGTTTATACCTGCCGTTAACGGAGGAGCAGTACTTC.

This clonotype was seen ten or more times. The CDR3 DNA follows: TGTGCCAGCAGCTTAGGACTAGTAGGAGAGACCCAGTACTTC. As protein: CASSLGLVGETQYF. This chain uses TRBV7-2 with TRBJ2-5; tentatively, D is TRBD2 (6 bases). Trimming removed 1 base at V and 4 bases at J, with 10 bases between. The CDR3 loop spans 14 amino acids. Germline V CDR1 and CDR2: SGHTA, FQGNSA.